The T cell receptor (beta chain) under discussion was sequenced for a study of shared clonotypes between healthy human individuals. Study results and caveats: Clonotype sharing among the donors was expected to vary with sequencing depth. A reduction in generation probabilities was seen for non-shared clonotypes relative to those shared by all four donors.

To note about this clone: Its specificity is not known.

For every subset, genomic DNA was evenly distributed across several immunoSEQ plates. TCRdb keeps only in-frame clones here, not all; method: immunoSEQ multiplex PCR. The sample contains about 680,000 clones, 92% of which appear only once. Selected positively for CCR7 and CD45RO-negative, naive CD8 cells excluded terminally differentiated effector memory CD45RA+ cells. The sequencing input was naive CD8+ T cells sorted from blood. This TCR came from a man in his thirties or forties in good health.

The CDR3 sequence is CAWRAPGGETQYF. In DNA, the CDR3 is TGTGCCTGGAGGGCGCCCGGGGGAGAGACCCAGTACTTC. V is TRBV30 and J is TRBJ2-5, with D perhaps matching TRBD2 (6 bases). CDR3 size: 13 residues. Per the germline V gene, CDR1 is GTSNPN and CDR2 is SVGIG (reference sequence). The V and J ends lost 3 bases and 4 bases respectively, with 12 bases between them. Looking up the rest from reference TRBV30 and TRBJ2-5 gives the full variable domain: SQTIHQWPATLVQPVGSPLSLECTVEGTSNPNLYWYRQAAGRGLQLLFYSVGIGQISSEVPQNLSASRPQDRQFILSSKKLLLSDSGFYLCAWRAPGGETQYFGPGTRLLVL.